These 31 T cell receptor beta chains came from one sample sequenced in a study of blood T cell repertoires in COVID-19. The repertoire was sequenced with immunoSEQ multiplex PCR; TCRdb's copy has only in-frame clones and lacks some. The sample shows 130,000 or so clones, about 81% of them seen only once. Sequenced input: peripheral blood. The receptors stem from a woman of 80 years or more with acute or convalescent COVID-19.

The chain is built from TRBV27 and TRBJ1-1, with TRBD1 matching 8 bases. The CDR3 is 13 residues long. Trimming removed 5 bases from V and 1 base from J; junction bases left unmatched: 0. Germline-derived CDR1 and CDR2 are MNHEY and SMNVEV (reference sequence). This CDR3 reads CASSDRGNTEAFF. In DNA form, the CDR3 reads TGTGCCAGCAGTGACAGGGGGAACACTGAAGCTTTCTTT.

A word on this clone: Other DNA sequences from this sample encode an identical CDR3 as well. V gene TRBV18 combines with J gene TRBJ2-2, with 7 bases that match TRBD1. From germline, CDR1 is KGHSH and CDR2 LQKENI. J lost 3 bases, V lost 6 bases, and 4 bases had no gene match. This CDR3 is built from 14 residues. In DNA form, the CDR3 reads TGTGCCAGCTCGAGGGGGACAGACACCGGGGAGCTGTTTTTT. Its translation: CASSRGTDTGELFF.

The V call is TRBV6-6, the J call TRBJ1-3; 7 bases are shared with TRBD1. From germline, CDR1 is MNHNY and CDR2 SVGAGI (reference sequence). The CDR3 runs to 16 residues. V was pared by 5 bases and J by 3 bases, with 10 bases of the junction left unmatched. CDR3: CASSTRTGADGNTIYF. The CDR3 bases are TGTGCCAGCAGTACGCGGACAGGAGCAGATGGAAACACCATATATTTT.

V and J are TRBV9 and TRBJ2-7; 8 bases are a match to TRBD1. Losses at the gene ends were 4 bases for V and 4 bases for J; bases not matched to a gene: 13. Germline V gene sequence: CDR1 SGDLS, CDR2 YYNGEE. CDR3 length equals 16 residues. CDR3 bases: TGTGCCAGCAGCCTACCGACAGGGGTCTATCGATACGAGCAGTACTTC. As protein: CASSLPTGVYRYEQYF.

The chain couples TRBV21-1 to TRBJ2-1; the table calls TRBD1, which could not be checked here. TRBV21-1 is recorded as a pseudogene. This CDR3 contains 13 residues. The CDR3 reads CASSKVRGSSQFF. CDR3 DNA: TGTGCCAGCAGCAAAGTCAGGGGATCGTCGCAGTTCTTC.

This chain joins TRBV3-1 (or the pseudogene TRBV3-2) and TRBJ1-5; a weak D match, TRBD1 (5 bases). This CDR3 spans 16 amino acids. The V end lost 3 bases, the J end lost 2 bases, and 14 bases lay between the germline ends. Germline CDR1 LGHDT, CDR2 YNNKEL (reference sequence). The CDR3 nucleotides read TGTGCCAGCAGCCATCACCCGGGGGGGGGCAATCAGCCCCAGCATTTT. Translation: CASSHHPGGGNQPQHF.

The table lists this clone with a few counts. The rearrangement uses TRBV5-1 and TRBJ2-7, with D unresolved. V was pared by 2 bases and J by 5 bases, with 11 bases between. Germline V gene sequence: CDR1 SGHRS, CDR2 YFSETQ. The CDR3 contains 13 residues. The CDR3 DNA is TGCGCCAGCAGCTTAAGTAGCCGGAACGAGCAGTACTTC. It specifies CASSLSSRNEQYF.

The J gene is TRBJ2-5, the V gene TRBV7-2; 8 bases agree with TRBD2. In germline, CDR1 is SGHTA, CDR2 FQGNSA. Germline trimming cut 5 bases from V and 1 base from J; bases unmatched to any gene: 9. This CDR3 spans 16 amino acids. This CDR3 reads CASSHNIAGPQETQYF. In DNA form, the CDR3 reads TGTGCCAGCAGCCACAACATAGCGGGACCCCAAGAGACCCAGTACTTC.

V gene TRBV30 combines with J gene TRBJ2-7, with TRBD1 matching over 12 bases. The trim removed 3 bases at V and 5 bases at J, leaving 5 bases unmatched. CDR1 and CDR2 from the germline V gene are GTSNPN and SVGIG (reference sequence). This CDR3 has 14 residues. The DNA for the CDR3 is TGTGCCTGGAGGACCGGGACAGGGGGCCACGAGCAGTACTTC. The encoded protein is CAWRTGTGGHEQYF. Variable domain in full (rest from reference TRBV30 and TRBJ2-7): SQTIHQWPATLVQPVGSPLSLECTVEGTSNPNLYWYRQAAGRGLQLLFYSVGIGQISSEVPQNLSASRPQDRQFILSSKKLLLSDSGFYLCAWRTGTGGHEQYFGPGTRLTVT.

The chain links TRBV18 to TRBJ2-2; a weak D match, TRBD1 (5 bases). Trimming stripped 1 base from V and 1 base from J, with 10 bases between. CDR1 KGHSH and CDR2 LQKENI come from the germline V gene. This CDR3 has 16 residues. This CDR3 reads CASSPQGNRNTGELFF. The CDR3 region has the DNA TGTGCCAGCTCACCACAGGGGAATCGGAACACCGGGGAGCTGTTTTTT.

This CDR3 is CASSSWTGVPQETQYF. The DNA of the CDR3 is TGTGCCAGCAGCTCCTGGACAGGGGTCCCTCAAGAGACCCAGTACTTC. The chain links TRBV5-4 to TRBJ2-5, with 9 positions matching TRBD1. This CDR3 is built from 16 residues. The germline V gene encodes CDR1 SGHNT and CDR2 YYREEE (reference sequence). Germline trimming cut 3 bases from V and 2 bases from J; bases unmatched to any gene: 8.

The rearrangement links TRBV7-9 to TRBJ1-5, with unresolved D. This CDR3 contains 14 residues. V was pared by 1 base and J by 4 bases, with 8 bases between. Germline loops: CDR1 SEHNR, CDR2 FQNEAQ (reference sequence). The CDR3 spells CASSLGAGNQPQHF. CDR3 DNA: TGTGCCAGCAGCTTAGGTGCGGGGAATCAGCCCCAGCATTTT.

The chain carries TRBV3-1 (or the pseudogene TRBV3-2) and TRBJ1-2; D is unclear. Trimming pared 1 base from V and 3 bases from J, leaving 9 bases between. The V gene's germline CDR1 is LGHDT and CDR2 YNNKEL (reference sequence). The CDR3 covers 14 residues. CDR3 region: CASSQVADYYGYTF. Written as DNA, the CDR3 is TGTGCCAGCAGCCAAGTCGCAGATTACTATGGCTACACCTTC.

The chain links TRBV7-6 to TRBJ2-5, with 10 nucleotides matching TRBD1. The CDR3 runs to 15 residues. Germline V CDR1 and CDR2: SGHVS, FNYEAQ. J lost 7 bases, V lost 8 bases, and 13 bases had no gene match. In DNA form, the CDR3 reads TGTGCCAGCTCCCCCGGGACAGGGGCGTATGGGACCCAGTACTTC. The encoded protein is CASSPGTGAYGTQYF.

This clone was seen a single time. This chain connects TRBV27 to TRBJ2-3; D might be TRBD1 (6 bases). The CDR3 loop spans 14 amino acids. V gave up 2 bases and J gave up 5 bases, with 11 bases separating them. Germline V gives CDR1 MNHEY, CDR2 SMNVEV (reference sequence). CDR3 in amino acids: CASSLGQYVDTQYF. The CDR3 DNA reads TGTGCCAGCAGTTTAGGACAGTATGTAGATACGCAGTATTTT.

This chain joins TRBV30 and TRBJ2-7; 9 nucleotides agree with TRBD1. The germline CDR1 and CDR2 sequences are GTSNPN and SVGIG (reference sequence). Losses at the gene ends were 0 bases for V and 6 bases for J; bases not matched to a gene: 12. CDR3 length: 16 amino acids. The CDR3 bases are TGTGCCTGGAGTGTCTCTGGACAGGGGAACCCAGGCGAGCAGTACTTC. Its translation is CAWSVSGQGNPGEQYF.

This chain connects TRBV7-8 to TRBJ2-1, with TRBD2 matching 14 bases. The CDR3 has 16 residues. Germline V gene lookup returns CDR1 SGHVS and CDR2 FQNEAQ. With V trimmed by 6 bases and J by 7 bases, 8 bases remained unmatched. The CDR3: CASRQPGLAGVNEQFF. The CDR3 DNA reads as TGTGCCAGCAGACAGCCGGGACTAGCGGGAGTGAATGAGCAGTTCTTC. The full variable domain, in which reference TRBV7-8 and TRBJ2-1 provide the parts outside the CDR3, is GAGVSQSPRYKVAKRGQDVALRCDPISGHVSLFWYQQALGQGPEFLTYFQNEAQLDKSGLPSDRFFAERPEGSVSTLKIQRTQQEDSAVYLCASRQPGLAGVNEQFFGPGTRLTVL.

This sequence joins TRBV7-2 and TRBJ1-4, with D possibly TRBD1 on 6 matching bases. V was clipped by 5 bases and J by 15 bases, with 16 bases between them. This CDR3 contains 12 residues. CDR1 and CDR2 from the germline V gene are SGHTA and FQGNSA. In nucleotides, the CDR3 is TGTGCCAGCAGCAAACCCGGGAAGGGGGTGTTTTTT. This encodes CASSKPGKGVFF.

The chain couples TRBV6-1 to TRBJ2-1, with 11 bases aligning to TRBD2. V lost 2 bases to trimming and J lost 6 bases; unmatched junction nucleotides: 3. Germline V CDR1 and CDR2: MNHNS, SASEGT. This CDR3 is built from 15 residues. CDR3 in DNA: TGTGCCAGCAGTGAATTTAGCGGGGGGGCCAATGAGCAGTTCTTC. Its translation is CASSEFSGGANEQFF.

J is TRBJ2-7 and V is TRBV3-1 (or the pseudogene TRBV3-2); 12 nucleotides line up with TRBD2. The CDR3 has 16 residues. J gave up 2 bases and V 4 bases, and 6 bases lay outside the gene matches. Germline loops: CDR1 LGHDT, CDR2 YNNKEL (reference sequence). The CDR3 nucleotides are TGTGCCAGCAGCCTAACCCCTAGCGGGAGGGCCTACGAGCAGTACTTC. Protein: CASSLTPSGRAYEQYF.

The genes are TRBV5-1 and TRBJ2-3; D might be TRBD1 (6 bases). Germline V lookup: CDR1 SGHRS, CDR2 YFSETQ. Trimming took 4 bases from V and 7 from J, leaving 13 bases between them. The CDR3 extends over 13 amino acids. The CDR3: CASSTFQGNTQYF. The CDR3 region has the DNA TGCGCCAGCAGCACTTTTCAGGGGAATACGCAGTATTTT.

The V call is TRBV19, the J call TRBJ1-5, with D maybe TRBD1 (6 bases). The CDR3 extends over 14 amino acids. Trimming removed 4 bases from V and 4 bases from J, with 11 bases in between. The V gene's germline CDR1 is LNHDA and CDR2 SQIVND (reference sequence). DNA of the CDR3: TGTGCCAGTAGTAAAACAGGGACGAATCAGCCCCAGCATTTT. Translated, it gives CASSKTGTNQPQHF.

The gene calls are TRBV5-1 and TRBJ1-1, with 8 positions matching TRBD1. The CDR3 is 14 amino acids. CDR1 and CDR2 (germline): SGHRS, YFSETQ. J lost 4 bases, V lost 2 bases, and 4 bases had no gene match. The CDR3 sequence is CASSLGQGGTEAFF. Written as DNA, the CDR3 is TGCGCCAGCAGCTTAGGACAGGGCGGCACTGAAGCTTTCTTT.

DNA for the CDR3: TGTGCCAGCAGCTTATTCTTTAGCGGGAGGTCGAACACCGGGGAGCTGTTTTTT. Translation: CASSLFFSGRSNTGELFF. The rearrangement joins TRBV7-2 to TRBJ2-2; 10 bases match TRBD2. The CDR3 is 18 residues long. Trimming at V came to 2 bases and at J to 0 bases, leaving 6 bases not matched to a gene. CDR1 and CDR2 (germline): SGHTA, FQGNSA.

The CDR3 here is CASSLAGGGMDTQYF. In nucleotides, the CDR3 is TGTGCCAGCAGTTTAGCGGGAGGCGGTATGGATACGCAGTATTTT. The chain links TRBV27 to TRBJ2-3, with 8 bases fitting TRBD2. The CDR3 runs 15 residues. The junction had 7 bases not matched to a gene; V was cut back by 2 bases and J by 6 bases. CDR1 and CDR2 (germline): MNHEY, SMNVEV (reference sequence).

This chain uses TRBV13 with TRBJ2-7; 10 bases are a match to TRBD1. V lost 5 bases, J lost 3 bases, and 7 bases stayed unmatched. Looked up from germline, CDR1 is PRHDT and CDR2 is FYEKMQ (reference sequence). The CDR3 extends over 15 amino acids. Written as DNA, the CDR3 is TGTGCCAGCAGCGTACCGGGACAGGGGATCTACGAGCAGTACTTC. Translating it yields CASSVPGQGIYEQYF.

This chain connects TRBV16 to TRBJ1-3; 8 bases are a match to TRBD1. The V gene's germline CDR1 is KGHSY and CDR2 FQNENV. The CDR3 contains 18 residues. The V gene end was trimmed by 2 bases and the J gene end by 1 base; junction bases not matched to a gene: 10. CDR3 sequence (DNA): TGTGCCAGCAGCCAAAGCGCCGGGGACAGGATTTCTGGAAACACCATATATTTT. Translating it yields CASSQSAGDRISGNTIYF.

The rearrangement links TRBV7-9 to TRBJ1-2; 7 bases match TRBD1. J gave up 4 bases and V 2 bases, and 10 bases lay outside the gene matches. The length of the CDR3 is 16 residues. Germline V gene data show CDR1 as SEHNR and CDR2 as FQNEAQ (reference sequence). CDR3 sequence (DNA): TGTGCCAGCAGCTTATTCGTCACAGGGGTCCTCTATGGCTACACCTTC. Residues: CASSLFVTGVLYGYTF.

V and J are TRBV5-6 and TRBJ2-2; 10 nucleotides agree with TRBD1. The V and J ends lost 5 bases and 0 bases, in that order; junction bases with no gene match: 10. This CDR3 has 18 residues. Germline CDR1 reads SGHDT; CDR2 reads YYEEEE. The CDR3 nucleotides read TGTGCCAGCAGGCCGGGCCAAGGACAGGGGGCGAACACCGGGGAGCTGTTTTTT. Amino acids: CASRPGQGQGANTGELFF.

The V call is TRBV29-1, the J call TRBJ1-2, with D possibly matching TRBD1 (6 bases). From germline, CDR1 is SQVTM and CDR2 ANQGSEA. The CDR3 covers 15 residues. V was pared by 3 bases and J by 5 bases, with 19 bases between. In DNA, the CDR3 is TGCAGCGTTGAGTCGGGATCGCAGGGGCAGTATGGCTACACCTTC. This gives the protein CSVESGSQGQYGYTF.

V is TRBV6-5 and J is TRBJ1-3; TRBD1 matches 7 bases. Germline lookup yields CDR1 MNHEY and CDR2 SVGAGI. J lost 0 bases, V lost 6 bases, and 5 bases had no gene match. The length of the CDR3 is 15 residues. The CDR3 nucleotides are TGTGCCAGCAGGGCGGGACAGTACTCTGGAAACACCATATATTTT. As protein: CASRAGQYSGNTIYF.